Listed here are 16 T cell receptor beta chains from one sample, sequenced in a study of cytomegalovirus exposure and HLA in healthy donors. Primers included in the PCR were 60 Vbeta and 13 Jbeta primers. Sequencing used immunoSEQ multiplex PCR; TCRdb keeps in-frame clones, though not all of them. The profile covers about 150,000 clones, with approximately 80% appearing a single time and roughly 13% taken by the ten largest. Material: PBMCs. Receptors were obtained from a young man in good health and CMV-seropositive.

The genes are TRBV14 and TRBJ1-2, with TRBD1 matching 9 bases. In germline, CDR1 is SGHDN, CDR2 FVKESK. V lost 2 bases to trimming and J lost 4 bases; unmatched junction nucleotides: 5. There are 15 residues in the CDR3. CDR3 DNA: TGTGCCAGCAGCCAATCGACAGGGGGAGGCTATGGCTACACCTTC. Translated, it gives CASSQSTGGGYGYTF.

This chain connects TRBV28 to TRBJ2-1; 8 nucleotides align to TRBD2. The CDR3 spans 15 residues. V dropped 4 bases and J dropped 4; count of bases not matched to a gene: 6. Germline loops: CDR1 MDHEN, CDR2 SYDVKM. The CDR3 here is CASSWGSGIYNEQFF. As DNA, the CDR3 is TGTGCCAGCAGTTGGGGTAGCGGGATTTACAATGAGCAGTTCTTC.

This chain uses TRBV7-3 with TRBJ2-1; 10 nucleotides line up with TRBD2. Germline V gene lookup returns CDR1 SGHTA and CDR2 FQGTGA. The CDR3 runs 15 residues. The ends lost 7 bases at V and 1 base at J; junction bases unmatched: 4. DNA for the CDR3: TGTGCCAGCACCTCTAGCGGGAGTTCCTACAATGAGCAGTTCTTC. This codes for CASTSSGSSYNEQFF.

The CDR3 bases are TGTGCCAGCAGTGATCTGAGCGGACTTCGGGAGACCCAGTACTTC. This sequence encodes CASSDLSGLRETQYF. The chain recombines TRBV25-1 with TRBJ2-5, with D perhaps TRBD2 (5 bases). Trimming left V 3 bases short and J 5 bases short, with 16 bases between. This CDR3 is 15 amino acids long. CDR1 and CDR2 from the germline V gene are MGHDK and SYGVNS.

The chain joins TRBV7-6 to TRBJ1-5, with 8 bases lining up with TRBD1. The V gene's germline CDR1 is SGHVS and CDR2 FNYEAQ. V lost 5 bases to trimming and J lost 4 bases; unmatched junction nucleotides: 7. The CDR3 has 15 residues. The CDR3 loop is CASSGGTGGNQPQHF. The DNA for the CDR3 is TGTGCCAGCAGCGGAGGGACAGGAGGGAATCAGCCCCAGCATTTT.

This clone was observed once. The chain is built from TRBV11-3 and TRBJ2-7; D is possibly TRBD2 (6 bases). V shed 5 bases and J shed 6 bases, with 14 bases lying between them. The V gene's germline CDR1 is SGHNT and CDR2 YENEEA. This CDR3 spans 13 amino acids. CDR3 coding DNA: TGTGCCAGCAGCCTGGGCGCTAGCGCCGAGCAGTACTTC. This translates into CASSLGASAEQYF. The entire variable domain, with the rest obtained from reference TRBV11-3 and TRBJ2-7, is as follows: EAGVVQSPRYKIIEKKQPVAFWCNPISGHNTLYWYLQNLGQGPELLIRYENEEAVDDSQLPKDRFSAERLKGVDSTLKIQPAELGDSAVYLCASSLGASAEQYFGPGTRLTVT.

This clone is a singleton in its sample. CDR3 in DNA: TGTGCCAGCAGCCCCTACGTGGGACAGAGCTCCTACGAGCAGTACTTC. Encoded protein: CASSPYVGQSSYEQYF. The genes are TRBV7-9 and TRBJ2-7; 7 nucleotides agree with TRBD1. This CDR3 comprises 16 residues. Germline values: CDR1 SEHNR, CDR2 FQNEAQ (reference sequence). Trimming removed 5 bases from V and 0 bases from J; junction bases left unmatched: 10.

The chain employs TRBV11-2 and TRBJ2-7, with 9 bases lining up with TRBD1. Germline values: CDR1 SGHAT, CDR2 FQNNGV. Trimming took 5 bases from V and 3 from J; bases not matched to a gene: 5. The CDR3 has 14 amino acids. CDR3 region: CASSAATGGYEQYF. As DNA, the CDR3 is TGTGCCAGCAGCGCCGCGACAGGGGGCTACGAGCAGTACTTC.

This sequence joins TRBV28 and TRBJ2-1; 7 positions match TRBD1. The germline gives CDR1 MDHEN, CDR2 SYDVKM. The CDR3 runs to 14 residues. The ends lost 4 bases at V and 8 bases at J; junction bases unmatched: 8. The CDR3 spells CASSSTRQGHEQFF. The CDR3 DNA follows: TGTGCCAGCAGTTCCACTCGACAGGGCCATGAGCAGTTCTTC.

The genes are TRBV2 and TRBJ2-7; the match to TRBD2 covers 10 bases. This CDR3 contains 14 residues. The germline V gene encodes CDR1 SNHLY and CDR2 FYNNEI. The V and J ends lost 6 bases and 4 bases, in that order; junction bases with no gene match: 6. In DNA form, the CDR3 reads TGTGCCAGCAGAGAGCGGGAGGGCCAATACGAGCAGTACTTC. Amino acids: CASREREGQYEQYF.

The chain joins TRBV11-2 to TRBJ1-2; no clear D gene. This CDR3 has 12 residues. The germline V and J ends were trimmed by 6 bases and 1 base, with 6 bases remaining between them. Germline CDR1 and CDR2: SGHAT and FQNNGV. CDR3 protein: CASSYINYGYTF. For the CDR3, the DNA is TGTGCCAGCAGTTACATTAACTATGGCTACACCTTC. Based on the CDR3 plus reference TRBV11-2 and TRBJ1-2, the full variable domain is EAGVAQSPRYKIIEKRQSVAFWCNPISGHATLYWYQQILGQGPKLLIQFQNNGVVDDSQLPKDRFSAERLKGVDSTLKIQPAKLEDSAVYLCASSYINYGYTFGSGTRLTVV.

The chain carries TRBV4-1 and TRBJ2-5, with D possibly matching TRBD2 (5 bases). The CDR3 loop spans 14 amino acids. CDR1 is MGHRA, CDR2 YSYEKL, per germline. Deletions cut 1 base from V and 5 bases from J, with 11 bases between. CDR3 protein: CASSQGTRGETQYF. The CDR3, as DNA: TGCGCCAGCAGCCAAGGGACCCGAGGGGAGACCCAGTACTTC.

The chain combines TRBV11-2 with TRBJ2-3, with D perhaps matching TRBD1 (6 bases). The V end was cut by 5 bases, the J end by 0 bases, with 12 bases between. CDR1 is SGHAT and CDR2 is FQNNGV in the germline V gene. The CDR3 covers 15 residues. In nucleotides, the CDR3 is TGTGCCAGCAGCCCCCTCGGACAGAGCACAGATACGCAGTATTTT. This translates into CASSPLGQSTDTQYF.

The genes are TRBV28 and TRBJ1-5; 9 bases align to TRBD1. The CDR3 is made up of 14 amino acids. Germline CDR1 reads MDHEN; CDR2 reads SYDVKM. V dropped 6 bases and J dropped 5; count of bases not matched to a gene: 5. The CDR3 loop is CASRPGQGYQPQHF. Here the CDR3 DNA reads TGTGCCAGCAGACCGGGACAGGGCTATCAGCCCCAGCATTTT.

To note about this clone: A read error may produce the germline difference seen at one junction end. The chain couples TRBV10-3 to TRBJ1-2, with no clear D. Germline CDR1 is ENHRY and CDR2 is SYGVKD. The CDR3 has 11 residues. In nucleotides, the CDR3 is TGTGCCATCAGTGAGTCGTCCCGGGTTCACTTC. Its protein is CAISESSRVHF.

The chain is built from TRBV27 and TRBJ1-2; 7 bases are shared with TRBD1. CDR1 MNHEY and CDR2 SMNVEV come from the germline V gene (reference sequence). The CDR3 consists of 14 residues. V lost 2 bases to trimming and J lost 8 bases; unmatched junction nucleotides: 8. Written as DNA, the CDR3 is TGTGCCAGCAGTTTACTCCGACAGGGCCAGGGCTACACCTTC. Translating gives CASSLLRQGQGYTF.